Listed below are T cell receptor beta chains from one sample, sequenced in a study of blood T cell repertoires in COVID-19. Using immunoSEQ multiplex PCR, the repertoire was profiled, and TCRdb retains in-frame clones only, with some absent. The sample records just over 300,000 clones, under 90% being singletons. The sample was PBMCs or T cells enriched from blood (not recorded which). The receptors originated from a man aged 30-40 years who had recovered from COVID-19. CDR3s leave out the opening cysteine and the closing phenylalanine or tryptophan. The order of the fields is CDR3 protein, J gene, V gene, D gene, CDR3 length. The D gene is left open where the match is weak.

CDR3aa: ASSLVGAWEKLF
j_gene: TRBJ1-4
v_gene: TRBV7-9
d_gene: -
len: 12

CDR3aa: ASRLDRGTEAF
j_gene: TRBJ1-1
v_gene: TRBV7-9
d_gene: TRBD1
len: 11

CDR3aa: ASSFEGVQPQH
j_gene: TRBJ1-5
v_gene: TRBV5-4
d_gene: -
len: 11

CDR3aa: ATSSSSGGNNEQF
j_gene: TRBJ2-1
v_gene: TRBV24-1
d_gene: -
len: 13

CDR3aa: ASSSLTSGSYNEQF
j_gene: TRBJ2-1
v_gene: TRBV7-8
d_gene: TRBD2
len: 14

CDR3aa: ASSLAGGYTQY
j_gene: TRBJ2-3
v_gene: TRBV14
d_gene: TRBD2
len: 11

CDR3aa: ASIPSSGGGWNTQY
j_gene: TRBJ2-3
v_gene: TRBV28
d_gene: TRBD2
len: 14

CDR3aa: ASSPRTRGELF
j_gene: TRBJ2-2
v_gene: TRBV11-3
d_gene: -
len: 11

CDR3aa: ASSWSPSGSAYEQY
j_gene: TRBJ2-7
v_gene: TRBV27
d_gene: TRBD2
len: 14

CDR3aa: ASSLGGTGRSNQPQH
j_gene: TRBJ1-5
v_gene: TRBV7-9
d_gene: -
len: 15

CDR3aa: ASSYSSPGSPSPLH
j_gene: TRBJ1-6
v_gene: TRBV6-5
d_gene: -
len: 14

CDR3aa: ASSFRVSYEQY
j_gene: TRBJ2-7
v_gene: TRBV5-4
d_gene: -
len: 11

CDR3aa: ASSLLNPGGTETQY
j_gene: TRBJ2-5
v_gene: TRBV5-1
d_gene: -
len: 14

CDR3aa: ASSQAAAEKLF
j_gene: TRBJ1-4
v_gene: TRBV4-1
d_gene: -
len: 11

CDR3aa: ASSRGAGTSGRFADTQY
j_gene: TRBJ2-3
v_gene: TRBV3-1/TRBV3-2
d_gene: TRBD2
len: 17

CDR3aa: ASSQGLTFAANSPLH
j_gene: TRBJ1-6
v_gene: TRBV4-2
d_gene: -
len: 15

CDR3aa: ASSHQGGAGNTIY
j_gene: TRBJ1-3
v_gene: TRBV5-4
d_gene: TRBD1
len: 13

CDR3aa: ASGRAGGPDIQY
j_gene: TRBJ2-4
v_gene: TRBV28
d_gene: TRBD2
len: 12

CDR3aa: ASSMASGSYEQY
j_gene: TRBJ2-7
v_gene: TRBV19
d_gene: TRBD2
len: 12

CDR3aa: ASSREPGHLNTEAF
j_gene: TRBJ1-1
v_gene: TRBV3-1/TRBV3-2
d_gene: -
len: 14

CDR3aa: ASTSWDRDHGELF
j_gene: TRBJ2-2
v_gene: TRBV3-1/TRBV3-2
d_gene: TRBD1
len: 13

CDR3aa: ASSLGGLAGDYEQY
j_gene: TRBJ2-7
v_gene: TRBV5-4
d_gene: TRBD2
len: 14